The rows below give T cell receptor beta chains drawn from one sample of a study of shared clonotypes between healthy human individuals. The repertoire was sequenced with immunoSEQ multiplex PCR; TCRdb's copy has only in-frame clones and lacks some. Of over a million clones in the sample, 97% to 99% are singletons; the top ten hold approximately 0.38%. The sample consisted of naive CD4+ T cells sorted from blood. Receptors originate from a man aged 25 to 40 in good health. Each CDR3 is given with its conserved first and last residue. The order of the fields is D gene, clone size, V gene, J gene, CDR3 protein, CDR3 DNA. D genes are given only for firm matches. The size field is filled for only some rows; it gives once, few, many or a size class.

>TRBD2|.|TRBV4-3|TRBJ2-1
CASSTIPPQREHEQFF
TGCGCCAGCAGCACAATCCCACCTCAGCGGGAGCATGAGCAGTTCTTC
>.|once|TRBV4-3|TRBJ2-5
CASSQIGETQYF
TGCGCCAGCAGCCAAATCGGAGAGACCCAGTACTTC
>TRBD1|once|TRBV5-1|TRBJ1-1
CASSSGTGGTEAFF
TGCGCCAGCAGCTCAGGGACAGGGGGCACTGAAGCTTTCTTT
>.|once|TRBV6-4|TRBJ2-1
CASSSLNEQFF
TGTGCCAGCAGTTCCCTAAATGAGCAGTTCTTC
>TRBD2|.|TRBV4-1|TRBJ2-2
CASSPPSGRSDTGELFF
TGCGCCAGCAGCCCCCCCAGCGGGAGGTCGGACACCGGGGAGCTGTTTTTT
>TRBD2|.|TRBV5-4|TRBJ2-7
CASSLGGLAGGLAYEQYF
TGTGCCAGCAGCTTGGGAGGACTAGCGGGAGGTCTAGCCTACGAGCAGTACTTC
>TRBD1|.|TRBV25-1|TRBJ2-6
CASRGTGVHSGANVLTF
TGTGCCAGCAGAGGGACAGGGGTCCACTCTGGGGCCAACGTCCTGACTTTC
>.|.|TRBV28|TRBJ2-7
CASSFRGPVSYEQYF
TGTGCCAGCAGTTTTCGGGGGCCAGTATCCTACGAGCAGTACTTC
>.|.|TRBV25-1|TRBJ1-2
CASSEYQSPSRSYGYTF
TGTGCCAGCAGTGAATACCAAAGCCCCAGTCGGAGCTATGGCTACACCTTC
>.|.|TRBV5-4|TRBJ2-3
CASSLGAGMGADTQYF
TGTGCCAGCAGCTTGGGAGCAGGGATGGGGGCAGATACGCAGTATTTT
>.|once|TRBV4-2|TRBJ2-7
CASSQDLLSYEQYF
TGTGCCAGCAGCCAAGATCTTCTCTCCTACGAGCAGTACTTC
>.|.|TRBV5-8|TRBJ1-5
CASSQSWGRGNQPQHF
TGTGCCAGCAGCCAGAGCTGGGGTAGAGGCAATCAGCCCCAGCATTTT
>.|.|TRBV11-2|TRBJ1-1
CASSLVFRGGEAFF
TGTGCCAGCAGCTTAGTCTTTCGGGGAGGAGAAGCTTTCTTT
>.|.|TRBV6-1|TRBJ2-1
CASSEGIDLNEQFF
TGTGCCAGCAGTGAAGGTATAGACCTCAATGAGCAGTTCTTC
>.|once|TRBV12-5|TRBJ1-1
CASGLVVDRDTEAFF
TGTGCTAGTGGTTTGGTCGTAGATAGGGACACTGAAGCTTTCTTT
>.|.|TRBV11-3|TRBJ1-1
CASSYRAGSEAFF
TGTGCCAGCAGCTACAGGGCTGGTAGTGAAGCTTTCTTT
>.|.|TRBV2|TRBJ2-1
CASSPDFGEQFF
TGTGCCAGCAGTCCCGACTTTGGTGAGCAGTTCTTC
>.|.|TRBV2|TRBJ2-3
CASSESGLGTDTQYF
TGTGCCAGCAGTGAGTCAGGGCTAGGCACAGATACGCAGTATTTT